This T cell receptor beta chain comes out of a study of early T cells in non-severe SARS-CoV-2 infection. Across the whole study: Chains were unpaired, as sequencing was done on bulk RNA from unsorted whole blood.

The J segment lost 4 bases and the V segment lost 7 bases, leaving 6 bases of the junction unmatched. CDR1 is LNHDA, CDR2 SQIVND, per germline (reference sequence). The CDR3 has 13 residues. Attachment of unique molecular identifiers was made to individual cDNA molecules. TCRdb reprocessed the 5' RACE reads via MiXCR and lists one record per CDR3 protein. The repertoire has some 58,000 distinct CDR3 sequences, roughly 10% of them found once; the top ten carry roughly 3%. This TCR came from an adult who was a healthcare worker with PCR-confirmed SARS-CoV-2 infection or an uninfected control (not recorded which). V and J are TRBV19 and TRBJ1-1; TRBD1 aligns across 7 bases. This sample comprised whole blood, obtained at baseline. CDR3: CASTLSGGTEAFF. CDR3 sequence (DNA): TGTGCCAGTACCTTATCAGGGGGCACTGAAGCTTTCTTT.